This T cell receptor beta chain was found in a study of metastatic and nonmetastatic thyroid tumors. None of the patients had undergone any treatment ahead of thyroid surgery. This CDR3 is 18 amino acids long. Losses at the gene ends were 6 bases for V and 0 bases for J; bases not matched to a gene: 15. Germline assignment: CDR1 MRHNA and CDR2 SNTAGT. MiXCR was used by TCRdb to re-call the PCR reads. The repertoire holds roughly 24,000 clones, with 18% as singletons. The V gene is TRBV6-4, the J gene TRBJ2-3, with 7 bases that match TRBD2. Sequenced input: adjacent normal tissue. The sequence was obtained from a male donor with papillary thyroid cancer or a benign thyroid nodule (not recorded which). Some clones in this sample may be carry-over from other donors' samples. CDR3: CASSQWGGGGESTDTQYF. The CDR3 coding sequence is TGTGCCAGCAGCCAGTGGGGGGGTGGGGGGGAAAGCACAGATACGCAGTATTTT.